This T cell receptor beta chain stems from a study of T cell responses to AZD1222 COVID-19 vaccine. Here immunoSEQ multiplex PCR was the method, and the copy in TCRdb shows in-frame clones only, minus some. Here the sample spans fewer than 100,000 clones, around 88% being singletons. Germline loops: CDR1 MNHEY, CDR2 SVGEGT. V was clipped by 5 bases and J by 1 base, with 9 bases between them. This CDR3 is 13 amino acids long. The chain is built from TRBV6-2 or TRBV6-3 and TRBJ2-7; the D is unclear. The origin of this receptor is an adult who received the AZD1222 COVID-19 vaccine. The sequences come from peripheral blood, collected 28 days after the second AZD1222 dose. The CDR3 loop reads CASSGPVSYEQYF. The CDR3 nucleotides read TGTGCCAGCAGTGGCCCAGTATCCTACGAGCAGTACTTC.